This T cell receptor beta chain was sequenced in a study of T-cell reconstitution after alpha-beta-depleted transplantation in children. TCRbeta library preparation incorporated unique molecular identifiers. From the PCR reads, TCRdb called clonotypes with MiXCR, one entry per CDR3 protein. The sample records 190,000 or so distinct CDR3 sequences, about 6% being singletons. In its sample, this clonotype was seen many times. As yet, its antigen is unknown. V gave up 7 bases and J gave up 2 bases, with 15 bases separating them. CDR3 length: 16 amino acids. Study-wide results and caveats: By one year post-transplant, T-cell counts and diversity largely arose from T cells that were newly produced. Expanded graft clones numbering several hundred reportedly gave rise to alpha-beta T cells about two months after transplant.

The clonotype was recovered from a girl under three years old with combined immunodeficiency, due to receive a stem cell transplant. The sample in question was PBMCs, obtained before TCRalphabeta/CD19-depleted stem cell transplant. This chain connects TRBV12-3 or TRBV12-4 to TRBJ2-6; a possible D gene is TRBD1 (5 bases). The CDR3 nucleotides are TGTGCCAGCACTCTGACAGCAACGGCTGGGGCCAACGTCCTGACTTTC. Protein product: CASTLTATAGANVLTF.